The present entry profiles one T cell receptor beta chain with its context. Its antigen is unidentified. Looked up from germline, CDR1 is MNHEY and CDR2 is SMNVEV (reference sequence). V lost 5 bases and J lost 7, with 9 bases in between. CDR3 length equals 11 residues. The entry originates in a study of siplizumab effects on memory and regulatory T cells. Study observations and caveats: Unstimulated subsets accounted for the mapping of only a minor share of the clones that were alloreactive. The mean Treg-derived percentage of mappable alloreactive CD4+ clones was approximately 68% with siplizumab compared with roughly 26% in controls. Assignment of a naive or memory phenotype failed for roughly 80-95% of the proliferating CD4+ or CD8+ clones.

TCRdb's copy holds only in-frame clones and misses some; the assay was immunoSEQ multiplex PCR. The sample has about 91,000 clones, under 95% seen once. This TCR was sampled from a human donor in good health. The V gene is TRBV27, the J gene TRBJ2-7; maybe TRBD2 (6 bases). Sequencing was done on a sample of CD8+ T cells sorted from blood. CDR3 nucleotide sequence: TGTGCCAGCAGTCTCCGGGGGGAGCAGTACTTC. Residues: CASSLRGEQYF.